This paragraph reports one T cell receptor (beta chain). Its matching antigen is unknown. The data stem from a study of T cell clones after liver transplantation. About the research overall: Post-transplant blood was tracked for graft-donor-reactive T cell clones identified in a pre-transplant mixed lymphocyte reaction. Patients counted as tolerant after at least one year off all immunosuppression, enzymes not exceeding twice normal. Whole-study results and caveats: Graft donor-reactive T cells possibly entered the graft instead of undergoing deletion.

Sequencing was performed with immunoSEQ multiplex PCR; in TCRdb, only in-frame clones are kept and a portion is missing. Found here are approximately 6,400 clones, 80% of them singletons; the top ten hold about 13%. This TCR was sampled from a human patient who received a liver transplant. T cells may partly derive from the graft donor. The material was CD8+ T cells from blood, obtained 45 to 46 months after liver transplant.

CDR3 in amino acids: CASSKARRGQTQYF. CDR3 nucleotides: TGTGCCAGCAGCAAAGCTCGAAGGGGGCAGACCCAGTACTTC. The rearrangement uses TRBV21-1 and TRBJ2-5; the D call in the table, TRBD1, was not verified against the DNA. TRBV21-1 is termed a pseudogene. The CDR3 has 14 amino acids.